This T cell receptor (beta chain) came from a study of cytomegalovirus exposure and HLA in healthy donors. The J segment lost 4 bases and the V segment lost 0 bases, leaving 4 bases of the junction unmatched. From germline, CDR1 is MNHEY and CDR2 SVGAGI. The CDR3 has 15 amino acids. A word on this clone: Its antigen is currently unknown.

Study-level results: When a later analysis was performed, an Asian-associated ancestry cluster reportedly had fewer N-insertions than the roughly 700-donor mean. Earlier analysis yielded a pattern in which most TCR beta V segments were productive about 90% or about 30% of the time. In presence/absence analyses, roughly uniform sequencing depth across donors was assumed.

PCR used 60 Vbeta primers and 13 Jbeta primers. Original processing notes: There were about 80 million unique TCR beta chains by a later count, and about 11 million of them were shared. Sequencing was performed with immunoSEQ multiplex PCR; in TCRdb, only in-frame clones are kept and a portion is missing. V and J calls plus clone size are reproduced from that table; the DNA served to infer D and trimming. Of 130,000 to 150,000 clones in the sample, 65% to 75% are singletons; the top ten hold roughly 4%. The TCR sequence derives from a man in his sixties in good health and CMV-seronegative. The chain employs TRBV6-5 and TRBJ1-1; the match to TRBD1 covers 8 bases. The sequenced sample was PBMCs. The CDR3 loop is CASSYSAGGITEAFF. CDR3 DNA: TGTGCCAGCAGTTACTCAGCAGGGGGCATCACTGAAGCTTTCTTT.